This passage covers 27 T cell receptor beta chains from one sample sequenced in a study of cytomegalovirus exposure and HLA in healthy donors. The PCR employed 60 Vbeta primers together with 13 Jbeta primers. Some clones are missing from TCRdb's copy, which holds only in-frame ones; the method was immunoSEQ multiplex PCR. This table lists 180,000 or so clones. Sample: PBMCs. Receptors were obtained from a woman under 30 in good health and CMV-seropositive.

The chain has TRBV6-5 and TRBJ1-6; perhaps TRBD1 as D (6 bases). The germline V gene has CDR1 MNHEY and CDR2 SVGAGI. The CDR3 has 11 residues. V was trimmed by 5 bases and J by 15 bases, leaving 11 bases between them. The CDR3 loop is CASSRGTGLHF. In DNA, the CDR3 is TGTGCCAGCAGTAGGGGGACGGGCCTCCACTTT.

This rearrangement joins TRBV25-1 to TRBJ2-1; 10 positions agree with TRBD2. The CDR3 contains 16 residues. Germline CDR1 is MGHDK and CDR2 is SYGVNS. V dropped 5 bases and J dropped 4; count of bases not matched to a gene: 8. In DNA, the CDR3 is TGTGCCAGCAGTACCAAGGGACTAGCGCATTACAATGAGCAGTTCTTC. This translates into CASSTKGLAHYNEQFF.

This chain connects TRBV11-2 to TRBJ2-2; D is perhaps TRBD2 (7 bases). There are 16 residues in the CDR3. Trimming removed 6 bases from V and 4 bases from J, with 18 bases in between. Germline V gene sequence: CDR1 SGHAT, CDR2 FQNNGV. DNA of the CDR3: TGTGCCAGCAGGGATGGGGGGGCCCCTAGCACCGGGGAGCTGTTTTTT. This translates into CASRDGGAPSTGELFF.

The gene calls are TRBV5-6 and TRBJ2-3; 10 bases match TRBD1. CDR3 length: 15 residues. The J segment lost 7 bases and the V segment lost 2 bases, leaving 7 bases of the junction unmatched. CDR1 SGHDT and CDR2 YYEEEE come from the germline V gene. DNA of the CDR3: TGTGCCAGCAGCTTTTCGACAGGGGGCGCGAATACGCAGTATTTT. The encoded protein is CASSFSTGGANTQYF.

The V call is TRBV19, the J call TRBJ2-7, with unresolved D. The CDR3 extends over 15 amino acids. Germline V gene sequence: CDR1 LNHDA, CDR2 SQIVND (reference sequence). V lost 1 base, J lost 1 base, and 11 bases lay in between. In DNA, the CDR3 is TGTGCCAGTAGTATAGTGGGCAGAGCTTCCTACGAGCAGTACTTC. This encodes CASSIVGRASYEQYF.

The chain employs TRBV11-2 and TRBJ2-1; the D gene is possibly TRBD2 (6 bases). V lost 5 bases to trimming and J lost 0 bases, with 11 bases between them. CDR1 is SGHAT and CDR2 is FQNNGV in the germline V gene. The CDR3 consists of 15 residues. CDR3 loop: CASSLRDSSYNEQFF. The CDR3 DNA reads TGTGCCAGCAGCCTCAGGGACTCCTCCTACAATGAGCAGTTCTTC.

This rearrangement joins TRBV11-2 to TRBJ2-7, with D tentatively TRBD2 (7 bases). V was clipped by 6 bases and J by 2 bases, with 17 bases between them. This CDR3 is built from 15 residues. Germline V gene lookup returns CDR1 SGHAT and CDR2 FQNNGV. CDR3 loop: CASRVPGGRAYEQYF. The CDR3 DNA reads as TGTGCCAGCAGGGTCCCCGGGGGGCGGGCCTACGAGCAGTACTTC.

This chain links TRBV5-1 with TRBJ1-1; D remains unclear. Germline values: CDR1 SGHRS, CDR2 YFSETQ. Trimming stripped 0 bases from V and 7 bases from J, with 10 bases between. This CDR3 has 13 residues. The CDR3 nucleotides are TGCGCCAGCAGCTTGGATGGTCTCTATGAAGCTTTCTTT. Its protein product is CASSLDGLYEAFF.

V usage is TRBV11-2 and J usage is TRBJ1-2, with D unresolved. Germline V gene lookup returns CDR1 SGHAT and CDR2 FQNNGV. Trimming took off 0 bases at V and 2 bases at J, with 13 bases between the two ends. There are 16 residues in the CDR3. The CDR3: CASSLDPPAGNYGYTF. For the CDR3, the DNA is TGTGCCAGCAGCTTAGATCCTCCAGCGGGCAACTATGGCTACACCTTC.

On this clone itself: Sequence at one end of the junction differs from germline and may be a read error. The rearrangement links TRBV27 to TRBJ1-3; 8 bases match TRBD1. Germline V gene sequence: CDR1 MNHEY, CDR2 SMNVEV (reference sequence). The CDR3 runs 18 residues. CDR3 loop: CASSPPSLRGLPGNTIYF. The CDR3 DNA reads TGTGCCAGCAGTCCCCCGTCGCTCAGGGGGCTCCCTGGGAACACCATATATTTT.

The chain is built from TRBV5-6 and TRBJ2-5; TRBD2 aligns across 11 bases. The CDR3 covers 17 residues. The germline V gene has CDR1 SGHDT and CDR2 YYEEEE. With V trimmed by 4 bases and J by 2 bases, 10 bases remained unmatched. This CDR3 reads CASSLRGSGGGQETQYF. CDR3 DNA sequence: TGTGCCAGCAGCCTACGTGGTAGCGGGGGGGGGCAAGAGACCCAGTACTTC.

The V call is TRBV30, the J call TRBJ2-7, with TRBD1 as a possible D gene (5 bases). Germline assignment: CDR1 GTSNPN and CDR2 SVGIG (reference sequence). The CDR3 is 13 residues long. V dropped 1 base and J dropped 3 bases, with 10 bases sitting between them. CDR3 sequence (DNA): TGTGCCTGGAGTGCGAGGACATACTACGAGCAGTACTTC. Translating gives CAWSARTYYEQYF.

The rearrangement joins TRBV5-1 to TRBJ2-5, with 12 positions matching TRBD1. The J call may be mistaken, given a closer DNA end match to TRBJ2-7. From germline, CDR1 is SGHRS and CDR2 YFSETQ. The CDR3 runs 15 residues. This CDR3 reads CASSGTGGGGTEQYF. The CDR3 DNA is TGCGCCAGCAGCGGGACAGGGGGCGGCGGTACCGAGCAGTACTTC.

The genes are TRBV25-1 and TRBJ1-4; 8 positions match TRBD1. Germline CDR1 and CDR2: MGHDK and SYGVNS. V lost 3 bases, J lost 8 bases, and 8 bases stayed unmatched. The CDR3 totals 15 residues. DNA of the CDR3: TGTGCCAGCAGTGATCCAGGGGGCCGGACGGAAAAACTGTTTTTT. Translating gives CASSDPGGRTEKLFF. The variable domain in full, with the rest retrieved from reference TRBV25-1 and TRBJ1-4, is EADIYQTPRYLVIGTGKKITLECSQTMGHDKMYWYQQDPGMELHLIHYSYGVNSTEKGDLSSESTVSRIRTEHFPLTLESARPSHTSQYLCASSDPGGRTEKLFFGSGTQLSVL.

The chain combines TRBV2 with TRBJ2-7; D remains unclear. V was shortened by 1 base and J by 12 bases, with 16 bases between the two germline ends. The length of the CDR3 is 13 residues. From germline, CDR1 is SNHLY and CDR2 FYNNEI. In DNA form, the CDR3 reads TGTGCCAGCAGTGAAGAGACCGCCGTTGCAGGGTACTTC. Protein product: CASSEETAVAGYF.

The chain recombines TRBV10-3 with TRBJ2-7; the D gene is possibly TRBD1 (6 bases). In germline, CDR1 is ENHRY, CDR2 SYGVKD. Deletions cut 2 bases from V and 5 bases from J, with 10 bases between. The CDR3 totals 13 residues. The CDR3 region is CAISEGQPDEQYF. Written as DNA, the CDR3 is TGTGCCATCAGTGAGGGACAGCCTGACGAGCAGTACTTC.

The rearrangement joins TRBV2 to TRBJ2-2; D might be TRBD1 (6 bases). The CDR3 loop spans 15 amino acids. The germline V and J ends were trimmed by 10 bases and 2 bases, with 17 bases remaining between them. Germline V CDR1 and CDR2: SNHLY, FYNNEI. In nucleotides, the CDR3 is TGTGCCATCATTCTCCGGGACACCAACACCGGGGAGCTGTTTTTT. As protein: CAIILRDTNTGELFF.

The V and J genes are TRBV30 and TRBJ2-1, with 9 bases matching TRBD2. The CDR3 covers 15 residues. CDR1 is GTSNPN and CDR2 is SVGIG in the germline V gene (reference sequence). V trimming: 4 bases; J trimming: 8 bases; junction bases outside the gene matches: 12. The CDR3 DNA follows: TGTGCCTGGACCCAGGGACTAGCAGGACACGATGAGCAGTTCTTC. Protein sequence: CAWTQGLAGHDEQFF.

The chain couples TRBV6-4 to TRBJ2-5, with TRBD2 identical over 13 bases. Germline loops: CDR1 MRHNA, CDR2 SNTAGT. With V trimmed by 6 bases and J by 3 bases, 16 bases remained unmatched. This CDR3 is 19 amino acids long. This chain's CDR3 is CASRGGDPRLAGGKETQYF. The CDR3 nucleotides are TGTGCCAGCAGAGGCGGCGATCCGAGACTAGCGGGGGGCAAAGAGACCCAGTACTTC.

The chain links TRBV10-2 to TRBJ1-2; no definite D call. Germline loops: CDR1 WSHSY, CDR2 SAAADI. This CDR3 has 14 residues. Trimming removed 3 bases at V and 5 bases at J, with 13 bases between. The CDR3 nucleotides are TGCGCCAGCAGTGACGTCAGGCAGACGTATGGCTACACCTTC. Translating gives CASSDVRQTYGYTF.

Here the CDR3 DNA reads TGTGCCAGCAACACGCCGCGGGGCAACAATGAGCAGTTCTTC. Residues: CASNTPRGNNEQFF. This chain links TRBV5-8 with TRBJ2-1; D perhaps matches TRBD2 (6 bases). Trimming stripped 6 bases from V and 5 bases from J, with 15 bases between. The CDR3 sequence is 14 residues long. The germline V gene encodes CDR1 SGHTS and CDR2 YDEGEE.

J is TRBJ1-2 and V is TRBV7-9, with 9 bases lining up with TRBD1. CDR1 is SEHNR, CDR2 FQNEAQ, per germline (reference sequence). This CDR3 has 12 amino acids. V shed 3 bases and J 14 bases; nucleotides not matched to a gene: 7. DNA of the CDR3: TGTGCCAGCAGCTTTTCACAGGGGGCCTGGACCTTC. This sequence encodes CASSFSQGAWTF.

The chain links TRBV19 to TRBJ2-1; D gene ambiguous. Germline V gives CDR1 LNHDA, CDR2 SQIVND (reference sequence). The CDR3 is 13 residues long. The ends were cut back, 5 bases at V and 6 bases at J, with 11 bases in the middle. CDR3 sequence reads: CASSPPRRNEQFF. CDR3 in DNA: TGTGCCAGTAGTCCCCCGCGGCGCAATGAGCAGTTCTTC.

This chain uses TRBV9 with TRBJ1-1; D ambiguous. CDR3 length equals 15 residues. V was shortened by 0 bases and J by 6 bases, with 15 bases between the two germline ends. The germline gives CDR1 SGDLS, CDR2 YYNGEE. In DNA, the CDR3 is TGTGCCAGCAGCGTAGGGCCCGGGGTAAACTCTGAAGCTTTCTTT. Amino acids: CASSVGPGVNSEAFF.

This chain joins TRBV19 and TRBJ2-5; the D gene is possibly TRBD2 (6 bases). The germline V and J ends were trimmed by 3 bases and 7 bases, with 15 bases remaining between them. The CDR3 contains 14 residues. Germline lookup yields CDR1 LNHDA and CDR2 SQIVND (reference sequence). The chain's CDR3 is CASSIAGGPGTQYF. CDR3 DNA sequence: TGTGCCAGTAGTATCGCCGGGGGTCCGGGGACCCAGTACTTC.

The CDR3 sequence: CASSPWTGDGNTIYF. DNA of the CDR3: TGTGCCAGCAGCCCGTGGACAGGGGATGGAAACACCATATATTTT. The rearrangement links TRBV7-9 to TRBJ1-3, with 9 bases matching TRBD1. The junction had 5 bases not matched to a gene; V was cut back by 5 bases and J by 3 bases. This CDR3 comprises 15 residues. Germline V gene lookup returns CDR1 SEHNR and CDR2 FQNEAQ (reference sequence).

The chain recombines TRBV6-5 with TRBJ2-7; D perhaps matches TRBD2 (5 bases). The CDR3 covers 15 residues. Germline-derived CDR1 and CDR2 are MNHEY and SVGAGI. V was shortened by 7 bases and J by 7 bases, with 23 bases between the two germline ends. The DNA of the CDR3 is TGTGCCAGCAATCCCGGAGGAACCCCGTTGAGGGAGCAGTACTTC. Translation: CASNPGGTPLREQYF.